This TCR beta chain comes out of a study of blood T cells in healthy people across ages. The second PCR ran roughly 7 to 12 cycles with a sample-barcoded 5' primer and J-beta primers. TCRdb independently ran MiXCR on the 5' RACE reads; one entry per CDR3 protein. The sample includes about 760,000 distinct CDR3 sequences, about 56% of them seen just once. Each sample provided at least 5.5 micrograms of extracted total RNA. Trimming cost V 7 bases and J 2 bases; bases outside gene matches: 7. The CDR3 extends over 15 amino acids. Germline CDR1 KGHDR, CDR2 SFDVKD. This TCR came from a man aged 35 to 55 in good health. J is TRBJ2-5 and V is TRBV24-1, with 9 bases matching TRBD1. Sample: blood. CDR3 loop: CATRTGGMGQETQYF. In DNA, the CDR3 is TGTGCCACCAGGACAGGGGGTATGGGTCAAGAGACCCAGTACTTC.